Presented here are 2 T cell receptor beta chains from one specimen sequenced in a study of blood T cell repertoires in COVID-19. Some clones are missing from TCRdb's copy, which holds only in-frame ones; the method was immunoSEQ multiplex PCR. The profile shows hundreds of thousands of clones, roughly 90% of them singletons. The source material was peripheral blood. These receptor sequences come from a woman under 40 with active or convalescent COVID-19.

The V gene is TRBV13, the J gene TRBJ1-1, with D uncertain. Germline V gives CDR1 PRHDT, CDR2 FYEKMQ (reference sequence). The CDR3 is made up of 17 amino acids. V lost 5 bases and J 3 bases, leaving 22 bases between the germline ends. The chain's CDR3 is CASSPRPTEAGHTEAFF. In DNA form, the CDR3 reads TGTGCCAGCAGCCCACGGCCCACGGAGGCAGGCCACACTGAAGCTTTCTTT.

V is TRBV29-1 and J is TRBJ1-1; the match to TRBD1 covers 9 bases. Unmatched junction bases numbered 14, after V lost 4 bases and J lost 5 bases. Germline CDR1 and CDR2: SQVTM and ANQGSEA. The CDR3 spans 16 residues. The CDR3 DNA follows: TGCAGCGTTGTCCCCCACTTACAGGGGGCGAAAACTGAAGCTTTCTTT. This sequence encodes CSVVPHLQGAKTEAFF.